The 16 T cell receptor beta chains in this list originate from one sample, sequenced in a study of T cells in Graves' hyperthyroidism and ophthalmopathy. Authors of the study amplified TCR beta CDR3 regions from RNA transcripts. First-round RT-PCR with HTBI primers amplified the TCR CDR3 region. TCRdb re-called the multiplex PCR reads through MiXCR, storing one row per CDR3 protein. Among about 250,000 distinct CDR3 sequences, roughly 22% were seen once, and the ten largest hold about 40%. Specimen: blood. These TCRs come from a woman in her 40s with Graves' ophthalmopathy.

This chain joins TRBV12-3 or TRBV12-4 and TRBJ2-5; TRBD2 aligns across 9 bases. J was trimmed by 5 bases and V by 6 bases; bases with no gene match: 10. The CDR3 has 15 amino acids. As DNA, the CDR3 is TGTGCCAGCAGCTTGGGCGGCGGGAGGGGGGAGACCCAGTACTTC. The encoded protein is CASSLGGGRGETQYF.

This clonotype was picked up a small number of times. The chain has TRBV3-1 and TRBJ2-2; D is possibly TRBD1 or TRBD2 (5 bases each). This CDR3 has 16 amino acids. Between the trimmed V and J ends, which lost 0 bases and 5 bases, there was a span of 13 bases. Germline loops: CDR1 LGHDT, CDR2 YNNKEL (reference sequence). The CDR3 DNA is TGTGCCAGCAGCCAAGAGGGGACCGGAAAGACCGGGGAGCTGTTTTTT. It is translated as CASSQEGTGKTGELFF.

With respect to this clonotype: One end of the junction is discordant with germline, which a read error may explain. This chain joins TRBV28 and TRBJ1-2; no firm D call. This CDR3 is built from 15 residues. Germline CDR1 and CDR2: MDHEN and SYDVKM. The CDR3 loop is CASSLGMDLGYGYSF. The CDR3 DNA sequence: TGTGCCAGCAGTCTGGGCATGGACCTTGGCTATGGCTACAGCTTC.

Ten or more counts support this clonotype. The gene calls are TRBV6-1 and TRBJ1-3; D gene ambiguous. This CDR3 region has 14 residues. Looked up from germline, CDR1 is MNHNS and CDR2 is SASEGT. The ends were cut back, 6 bases at V and 4 bases at J, with 13 bases in the middle. This CDR3 is CASRFALGGNTIYF. The CDR3 DNA is TGTGCCAGCAGATTCGCCCTTGGCGGAAACACCATATATTTT.

This clonotype was seen many times. The chain joins TRBV29-1 to TRBJ2-2; D is ambiguous. The V and J ends lost 3 bases and 1 base respectively, with 6 bases between them. In germline, CDR1 is SQVTM, CDR2 ANQGSEA. This CDR3 contains 13 residues. CDR3 DNA: TGCAGCGTTGATAGTCAGAACACCGGGGAGCTGTTTTTT. Translated, it gives CSVDSQNTGELFF.

This clonotype was counted ten times or more. The J gene is TRBJ2-5, the V gene TRBV20-1; D remains ambiguous. The CDR3 has 15 residues. Germline-derived CDR1 and CDR2 are DFQATT and SNEGSKA (reference sequence). With 0 bases removed from V and 4 bases from J, the gap between germline ends came to 15 bases. In nucleotides, the CDR3 is TGCAGTGCTAGAGACGGTAAACCCGGAGTAGAGACCCAGTACTTC. Encoded protein: CSARDGKPGVETQYF.

This clonotype was counted ten times or more. This chain connects TRBV16 to TRBJ1-2; a possible D gene is TRBD1 (5 bases). V lost 4 bases, J lost 1 base, and 10 bases lay in between. Germline V gives CDR1 KGHSY, CDR2 FQNENV. The CDR3 totals 14 residues. CDR3 in DNA: TGTGCCAGCAGCCCGAAACAGGTTAACTATGGCTACACCTTC. This sequence encodes CASSPKQVNYGYTF. The full variable domain, rest sourced from reference TRBV16 and TRBJ1-2, is GEEVAQTPKHLVRGEGQKAKLYCAPIKGHSYVFWYQQVLKNEFKFLISFQNENVFDETGMPKERFSAKCLPNSPCSLEIQATKLEDSAVYFCASSPKQVNYGYTFGSGTRLTVV.

This clonotype was detected many times. This sequence joins TRBV6-1 and TRBJ2-7; unclear D gene. V lost 1 base to trimming and J lost 5 bases, with 15 bases between them. The V gene's germline CDR1 is MNHNS and CDR2 SASEGT. CDR3 length equals 15 residues. The CDR3 DNA reads TGTGCCAGCAGTGAAGGGTTGGCAGATCCCCACGAGCAGTACTTC. Translated, it gives CASSEGLADPHEQYF.

The sample holds many counts of this clonotype. Relative to the germline gene, one junction end is altered; a read error may explain this. This chain links TRBV11-1 with TRBJ2-7; D is ambiguous. CDR1 and CDR2 (germline): SGHAT, FQDESV (reference sequence). The CDR3 is made up of 11 amino acids. The CDR3 loop is CASSLVDEQYF. CDR3 sequence (DNA): TGTGCCAGCAGCCTAGTCGACGAGCAGTATTTC.

This clonotype was seen at least ten times. The chain carries TRBV6-5 and TRBJ2-7, with D tentatively TRBD1 or TRBD2 (6 bases each). This CDR3 is 16 amino acids long. The V gene lost 10 bases and the J gene lost 2 bases, with 24 bases spanning the gap. Germline CDR1 and CDR2: MNHEY and SVGAGI. The CDR3: CATLLGATGVPYEQYF. CDR3 nucleotides: TGTGCCACCTTATTGGGGGCGACGGGAGTACCCTACGAGCAGTACTTC.

V usage is TRBV2 and J usage is TRBJ2-7, with no clear D. The CDR3 has 14 amino acids. Germline V gene lookup returns CDR1 SNHLY and CDR2 FYNNEI. The V end was cut by 5 bases, the J end by 5 bases, with 16 bases between. This CDR3 is CASSRVDPWDEQYF. In nucleotides, the CDR3 is TGTGCCAGCAGTAGGGTAGACCCTTGGGACGAGCAGTACTTC.

This clonotype was detected ten times or more. The chain combines TRBV24-1 with TRBJ2-3, with 7 positions matching TRBD2. The CDR3 spans 15 residues. V was pared by 4 bases and J by 6 bases, with 9 bases of the junction left unmatched. Germline CDR1 KGHDR, CDR2 SFDVKD. DNA for the CDR3: TGTGCCACCAGTGACCTCGGGGAGGGCCCTGATACGCAGTATTTT. Its protein product is CATSDLGEGPDTQYF.

There are many counts of this clonotype. The chain is built from TRBV20-1 and TRBJ1-1; maybe TRBD1 (5 bases). Trimming stripped 5 bases from V and 7 bases from J, with 14 bases between. Per germline, CDR1 DFQATT and CDR2 SNEGSKA (reference sequence). The CDR3 sequence is 12 residues long. The CDR3 nucleotides read TGCAGTGCTCGGGGCCCCGGCGGTGAAGCTTTCTTT. Translated, it gives CSARGPGGEAFF.

The gene calls are TRBV5-1 and TRBJ1-2; the D is unclear. V shed 0 bases and J shed 7 bases, with 22 bases lying between them. The CDR3 runs to 17 residues. Germline lookup yields CDR1 SGHRS and CDR2 YFSETQ. In DNA, the CDR3 is TGCGCCAGCAGCTTGGCCGGATCTCAAGGGATGTGGAGTGGCTACACCTTC. This translates into CASSLAGSQGMWSGYTF.

This clonotype appeared many times. The chain recombines TRBV11-1 with TRBJ2-6; maybe TRBD2 (5 bases). V lost 1 base and J lost 0, with 7 bases in between. Germline CDR1 and CDR2: SGHAT and FQDESV (reference sequence). The CDR3 extends over 16 amino acids. The CDR3: CASSLEEGSGANVLTF. CDR3 nucleotides: TGTGCCAGCAGCTTAGAAGAGGGCTCTGGGGCCAACGTCCTGACTTTC.

This clonotype was observed many times. The chain links TRBV7-9 to TRBJ1-2; maybe TRBD1 (5 bases). Trimming stripped 8 bases from V and 4 bases from J, with 17 bases between. Looked up from germline, CDR1 is SEHNR and CDR2 is FQNEAQ (reference sequence). CDR3 size: 14 residues. CDR3 sequence reads: CASPRGGTSYGYTF. As DNA, the CDR3 is TGTGCCAGCCCCCGGGGGGGGACGAGCTATGGCTACACCTTC.